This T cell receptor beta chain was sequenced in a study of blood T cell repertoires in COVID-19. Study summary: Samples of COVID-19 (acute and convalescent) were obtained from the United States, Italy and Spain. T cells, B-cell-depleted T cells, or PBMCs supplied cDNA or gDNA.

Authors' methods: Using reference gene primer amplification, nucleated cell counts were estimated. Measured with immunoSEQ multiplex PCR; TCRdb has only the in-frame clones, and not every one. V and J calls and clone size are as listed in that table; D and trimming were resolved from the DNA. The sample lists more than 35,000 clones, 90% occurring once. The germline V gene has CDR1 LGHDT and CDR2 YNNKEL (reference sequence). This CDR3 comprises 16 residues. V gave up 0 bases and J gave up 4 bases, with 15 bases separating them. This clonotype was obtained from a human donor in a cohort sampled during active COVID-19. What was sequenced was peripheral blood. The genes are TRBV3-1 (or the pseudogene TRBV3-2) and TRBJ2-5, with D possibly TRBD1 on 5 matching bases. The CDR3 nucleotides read TGTGCCAGCAGCCAAGACTCAGCAGGGCCCTTAGAGACCCAGTACTTC. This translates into CASSQDSAGPLETQYF.